Presented here are 10 T cell receptor beta chains from one specimen sequenced in a study of T-cell memory formation after mild COVID-19. TCRdb recomputed calls from the 5' RACE reads with MiXCR, one row per CDR3 protein. The top ten hold about 12% of the sample, which has about 410,000 distinct CDR3 sequences, more than 20% seen once. The material sequenced was PBMCs or a T cell subset sorted from them (not recorded which). These receptors all stem from an adult woman who had mild COVID-19 (a few samples of this study predate the infection). Cell type and time point are not known.

This clonotype was seen a handful of times. The V call is TRBV29-1, the J call TRBJ1-2; unclear D gene. Trimming took 2 bases from V and 5 from J, leaving 12 bases between them. This CDR3 region has 13 residues. Germline CDR1 is SQVTM and CDR2 is ANQGSEA. CDR3 loop: CSVEPPSNYGYTF. In DNA form, the CDR3 reads TGCAGCGTTGAACCCCCATCGAATTATGGCTACACCTTC.

CDR3: CASSRSSQETQYF. The CDR3 coding sequence is TGTGCCAGCTCACGGTCTTCCCAAGAGACCCAGTACTTC. The genes are TRBV18 and TRBJ2-5; D not resolved. The CDR3 extends over 13 amino acids. Looked up from germline, CDR1 is KGHSH and CDR2 is LQKENI. V was trimmed by 4 bases and J by 1 base, leaving 7 bases between them.

V usage is TRBV18 and J usage is TRBJ2-2; D might be TRBD1 (5 bases). Deletions cut 3 bases from V and 0 bases from J, with 11 bases between. The CDR3 spans 16 residues. Per germline, CDR1 KGHSH and CDR2 LQKENI. The CDR3 sequence is CASSPRRQTNTGELFF. The CDR3 DNA follows: TGTGCCAGCTCACCGAGAAGACAGACGAACACCGGGGAGCTGTTTTTT.

V usage is TRBV10-3 and J usage is TRBJ1-1; no clear D. CDR1 and CDR2 (germline): ENHRY, SYGVKD. V lost 5 bases to trimming and J lost 6 bases, with 19 bases between them. There are 15 residues in the CDR3. The CDR3 DNA follows: TGTGCCATCAGTAATGCCCCGCATGGGGTGGCTGAAGCTTTCTTT. Translated: CAISNAPHGVAEAFF.

The chain uses TRBV6-5 and TRBJ2-7, with 7 bases aligning to TRBD1. The CDR3 is made up of 16 amino acids. J gave up 0 bases and V 2 bases, and 7 bases lay outside the gene matches. The germline gives CDR1 MNHEY, CDR2 SVGAGI. The CDR3 nucleotides are TGTGCCAGCAGTTACGAGCACAGGGGATACTCCTACGAGCAGTACTTC. This sequence encodes CASSYEHRGYSYEQYF.

In its sample, this clonotype was seen a few times. The J gene is TRBJ2-3, the V gene TRBV21-1; the D segment call TRBD2 is taken from the table without a DNA check. TRBV21-1 is recorded as a pseudogene. CDR3 length equals 14 residues. The CDR3 loop is CASHVLAGTYTQYF. As DNA, the CDR3 is TGTGCCAGCCATGTACTAGCGGGGACTTATACGCAGTATTTT.

J is TRBJ1-2 and V is TRBV9; 10 positions match TRBD1. CDR1 and CDR2 from the germline V gene are SGDLS and YYNGEE. Trimming at V came to 1 base and at J to 7 bases, leaving 4 bases not matched to a gene. The CDR3 spans 14 residues. The CDR3: CASSVPDRGPGYTF. CDR3 bases: TGTGCCAGCAGCGTACCCGACAGGGGGCCTGGCTACACCTTC.

Only a few counts were recorded for this clonotype. The chain combines TRBV12-3 or TRBV12-4 with TRBJ2-7; the D gene is possibly TRBD2 (5 bases). The CDR3 extends over 14 amino acids. V was trimmed by 5 bases and J by 3 bases, leaving 14 bases between them. CDR3 sequence reads: CASSPGDTNYEQYF. CDR3 nucleotides: TGTGCCAGCAGTCCCGGGGATACGAACTACGAGCAGTACTTC.

In this sample, this clonotype turned up a few times. The V gene is TRBV2, the J gene TRBJ1-1; the match to TRBD1 covers 11 bases. The CDR3 runs 13 residues. Germline CDR1 is SNHLY and CDR2 is FYNNEI. The junction had 5 bases not matched to a gene; V was cut back by 10 bases and J by 4 bases. CDR3 region: CAKLGTGGTEAFF. CDR3 coding DNA: TGTGCCAAGTTAGGGACAGGGGGCACTGAAGCTTTCTTT.

V gene TRBV12-3 or TRBV12-4 combines with J gene TRBJ1-5; D gene ambiguous. With 5 bases removed from V and 5 bases from J, the gap between germline ends came to 10 bases. The CDR3 length is 13 residues. As DNA, the CDR3 is TGTGCCAGCAGTCCCCTGGGTGATCAGCCCCAGCATTTT. Translated, it gives CASSPLGDQPQHF.